This is a list of T cell receptor beta chains from one sample in a study of shared clonotypes between healthy human individuals. Produced via immunoSEQ multiplex PCR; TCRdb's table is partial and in-frame only. The sample consists of approximately 980,000 clones, around 80% of them appearing once. Specimen: memory CD4+ T cells sorted from blood. These receptor sequences come from a man younger than 35 in good health. Both conserved end residues are part of each CDR3. The D gene is left open where the match is weak. Not every row has a clone size; where given, it reads once, few, many or a size class.

V gene	D gene	J gene	clone size	CDR3 protein	CDR3 DNA
TRBV27	NA	TRBJ2-1	once	CASSLIPKSSSYNEQFF	TGTGCCAGCAGTTTAATTCCAAAAAGTAGCTCCTACAATGAGCAGTTCTTC
TRBV2	NA	TRBJ2-3	many	CASSPPYTDTQYF	TGTGCCAGCTCACCCCCTTACACAGATACGCAGTATTTT
TRBV6-1	NA	TRBJ2-1	NA	CASRPISYNEQFF	TGTGCCAGCAGGCCGATCTCCTACAATGAGCAGTTCTTC
TRBV5-1	TRBD1	TRBJ1-6	few	CASSLASRGNSPLHF	TGCGCCAGCAGCTTGGCCAGCAGGGGGAATTCACCCCTCCACTTT
TRBV5-8	NA	TRBJ2-3	once	CASSLGSPGLTDTQYF	TGTGCCAGCAGCCTAGGCTCACCGGGGCTCACAGATACGCAGTATTTT
TRBV25-1	NA	TRBJ1-3	many	CASSGGTQSGNTIYF	TGTGCCAGCAGTGGAGGGACCCAGTCTGGAAACACCATATATTTT
TRBV11-2	TRBD1	TRBJ1-1	NA	CASSSGTGYDTEAFF	TGTGCCAGCAGCTCCGGGACAGGGTATGACACTGAAGCTTTCTTT
TRBV27	NA	TRBJ1-3	NA	CASSLAGYPGNTIYF	TGTGCCAGCAGTTTAGCCGGGTACCCAGGAAACACCATATATTTT
TRBV28	NA	TRBJ1-2	NA	CASTPRGRLSYGYTF	TGTGCCAGCACCCCCAGAGGGAGGTTGAGCTATGGCTACACCTTC
TRBV10-3	TRBD2	TRBJ2-3	NA	CAISEPGLAADTQYF	TGTGCCATCAGTGAACCGGGACTAGCCGCAGATACGCAGTATTTT
TRBV11-2	TRBD2	TRBJ2-7	once	CASSLLITSGSYEQYF	TGTGCCAGCAGCCTACTCATCACTAGCGGCTCCTACGAGCAGTACTTC
TRBV7-9	TRBD1	TRBJ1-4	NA	CASSLGQGVEKLFF	TGTGCCAGCAGCCTGGGACAGGGTGTTGAAAAACTGTTTTTT
TRBV29-1	NA	TRBJ1-1	NA	CSASRPKGAVTEAFF	TGCAGCGCTTCCAGACCCAAAGGGGCGGTAACTGAAGCTTTCTTT
TRBV2	NA	TRBJ2-1	NA	CASSKRNEYNEQFF	TGTGCCAGCAGCAAACGTAATGAGTACAATGAGCAGTTCTTC
TRBV14	NA	TRBJ1-1	few	CASSQDLGRDTEAFF	TGTGCCAGCAGCCAAGATCTTGGCAGGGACACTGAAGCTTTCTTT
TRBV19	NA	TRBJ1-6	NA	CASSINGGNSPLHF	TGTGCCAGTAGTATCAACGGGGGCAATTCACCCCTCCACTTT
TRBV6-5	NA	TRBJ2-7	NA	CASSAPGPIYEQYF	TGTGCCAGCAGTGCCCCGGGACCGATATACGAGCAGTACTTC
TRBV2	TRBD2	TRBJ2-5	NA	CASRIKRDETQYF	TGTGCCAGCAGGATTAAGCGGGACGAGACCCAGTACTTC
TRBV6-1	TRBD1	TRBJ1-3	NA	CASTRQGFSGNTIYF	TGTGCCAGCACCCGACAGGGATTCTCTGGAAACACCATATATTTT